This passage covers 2 T cell receptor beta chains from one sample sequenced in a study of T cells in Graves' hyperthyroidism and ophthalmopathy. RNA transcripts yielded amplified TCR beta CDR3 regions. With the HTBI primer set, the TCR CDR3 went through a first round of RT-PCR. Using its own MiXCR run on the multiplex PCR reads, TCRdb lists one record per CDR3 protein. This sample has roughly 420,000 distinct CDR3 sequences, with about 13% found just once. Sequenced input: blood. These receptors all come from a woman under 30 with Graves' hyperthyroidism.

As for this clonotype: One end of the junction does not line up with germline, which may come from a read error. The CDR3 nucleotides are TGTGCCAGCAGCTTAGCTTCCCTGGTCTCCTACGAGCGGTACTTC. Translated, it gives CASSLASLVSYERYF. The chain is built from TRBV11-1 and TRBJ2-7, with no clear D. Germline V gene lookup returns CDR1 SGHAT and CDR2 FQDESV (reference sequence). This CDR3 has 15 residues.

This clonotype was counted ten times or more. The chain uses TRBV20-1 and TRBJ2-7; D not certain. This CDR3 contains 14 residues. V was pared by 3 bases and J by 5 bases, with 17 bases between. Germline CDR1 is DFQATT and CDR2 is SNEGSKA (reference sequence). CDR3 sequence reads: CSARATAFSNEQYF. For the CDR3, the DNA is TGCAGTGCTAGGGCGACCGCTTTTTCCAACGAGCAGTACTTC.